Below, 29 T cell receptor beta chains from the same sample are listed, as sequenced in a study of blood T cell repertoires in COVID-19. Assay used: immunoSEQ multiplex PCR; TCRdb lists only in-frame clones, some missing. The data hold about 260,000 clones, with 70% to 90% observed a single time. The material sequenced was peripheral blood. These receptors were obtained from a man in his thirties or forties with active or convalescent COVID-19.

J is TRBJ2-1 and V is TRBV9, with D possibly TRBD2 on 5 matching bases. CDR1 is SGDLS and CDR2 is YYNGEE in the germline V gene. The CDR3 runs 14 residues. Trimming stripped 0 bases from V and 10 bases from J, with 14 bases between. The CDR3 protein is CASSVVPVASEQFF. As DNA, the CDR3 is TGTGCCAGCAGCGTAGTACCGGTAGCGTCGGAGCAGTTCTTC.

The V and J genes are TRBV5-8 and TRBJ2-1; 8 bases align to TRBD2. The CDR3 spans 16 residues. Germline CDR1 reads SGHTS; CDR2 reads YDEGEE. V lost 2 bases to trimming and J lost 8 bases; unmatched junction nucleotides: 12. This CDR3 is CASSLGLAGHQDEQFF. CDR3 nucleotides: TGTGCCAGCAGCTTAGGCCTAGCGGGCCACCAGGATGAGCAGTTCTTC.

The chain carries TRBV18 and TRBJ1-3; tentative D call: TRBD1 (6 bases). Germline V CDR1 and CDR2: KGHSH, LQKENI. V lost 7 bases, J lost 0 bases, and 16 bases lay in between. This CDR3 is built from 16 residues. The CDR3 nucleotides are TGTGCCAGCTTACCCCGGGACACTCTCTCTGGAAACACCATATATTTT. Its protein is CASLPRDTLSGNTIYF.

This clone appeared once. The V and J genes are TRBV6-5 and TRBJ1-6, with D maybe TRBD1 (5 bases). Per the germline V gene, CDR1 is MNHEY and CDR2 is SVGAGI. This CDR3 region has 15 residues. Trimming removed 6 bases at V and 4 bases at J, with 13 bases between. The CDR3 nucleotides are TGTGCCAGCAGCTTGGGGCAGCCTTATAATTCACCCCTCCACTTT. Amino acids: CASSLGQPYNSPLHF.

This clone was counted once. This chain links TRBV20-1 with TRBJ1-1; D remains unclear. V lost 4 bases and J 5 bases, leaving 8 bases between the germline ends. There are 11 residues in the CDR3. Germline loops: CDR1 DFQATT, CDR2 SNEGSKA (reference sequence). CDR3: CSAKRATEAFF. CDR3 sequence (DNA): TGCAGTGCTAAAAGAGCGACTGAAGCTTTCTTT.

V is TRBV6-5 and J is TRBJ1-5, with 7 bases matching TRBD1. CDR1 and CDR2 from the germline V gene are MNHEY and SVGAGI. CDR3 size: 13 residues. After removal of 2 bases from V and 6 bases from J, the junction contained 1 base not matched to a gene. For the CDR3, the DNA is TGTGCCAGCAGTTACAACAGGGGTCAGCCCCAGCATTTT. Its translation: CASSYNRGQPQHF.

The chain uses TRBV27 and TRBJ1-5; 8 bases line up with TRBD1. In germline, CDR1 is MNHEY, CDR2 SMNVEV (reference sequence). The CDR3 sequence is 14 residues long. V was pared by 3 bases and J by 5 bases, with 3 bases of the junction left unmatched. The DNA of the CDR3 is TGTGCCAGCAGTTTGTCGACAGGGGATCAGCCCCAGCATTTT. As protein: CASSLSTGDQPQHF.

The chain joins TRBV4-3 to TRBJ2-2; a weak D match, TRBD1 (5 bases). Trimming took 0 bases from V and 5 from J, leaving 22 bases between them. The CDR3 is 19 amino acids. Germline V CDR1 and CDR2: LGHNA, YSLEER. As DNA, the CDR3 is TGCGCCAGCAGCCAAGATCGGGCAGGGCTCGGAGTGGGAACCGGGGAGCTGTTTTTT. Translation: CASSQDRAGLGVGTGELFF.

This chain joins TRBV4-3 and TRBJ1-4, with a tentative D call TRBD1 (6 bases). The CDR3 has 15 amino acids. CDR1 and CDR2 (germline): LGHNA, YSLEER. V was cut by 5 bases and J by 7 bases, with 17 bases left in between. Written as DNA, the CDR3 is TGCGCCAGCAGCGCCACAGGGTTGGCGGGTGAAAAACTGTTTTTT. Residues: CASSATGLAGEKLFF.

This clone has a single count. The sample has other DNA sequences that encode this CDR3 too. CDR3 sequence: CASSLGWRGEQYF. The DNA of the CDR3 is TGCGCCAGCAGCTTGGGATGGAGAGGGGAGCAGTACTTC. The rearrangement joins TRBV5-1 to TRBJ2-7; D may be TRBD2 (5 bases). V lost 0 bases, J lost 7 bases, and 11 bases lay in between. Germline CDR1 reads SGHRS; CDR2 reads YFSETQ. The CDR3 is 13 amino acids. Combining the CDR3 with reference TRBV5-1 and TRBJ2-7 gives the whole variable domain KAGVTQTPRYLIKTRGQQVTLSCSPISGHRSVSWYQQTPGQGLQFLFEYFSETQRNKGNFPGRFSGRQFSNSRSEMNVSTLELGDSALYLCASSLGWRGEQYFGPGTRLTVT.

V is TRBV2 and J is TRBJ1-5; 9 nucleotides match TRBD1. The CDR3 has 18 amino acids. The V segment lost 7 bases and the J segment 1 base; nucleotides outside the gene matches: 14. Per germline, CDR1 SNHLY and CDR2 FYNNEI. CDR3 residues: CASTRPGTGFGSNQPQHF. CDR3 coding DNA: TGTGCCAGCACCAGACCCGGGACAGGGTTTGGAAGCAATCAGCCCCAGCATTTT.

A single count supports this clone. The chain is built from TRBV27 and TRBJ2-5; D is ambiguous. CDR3 length: 13 residues. V was trimmed by 5 bases and J by 1 base, leaving 8 bases between them. CDR1 is MNHEY and CDR2 is SMNVEV in the germline V gene (reference sequence). CDR3 residues: CASSTYSQETQYF. CDR3 coding DNA: TGTGCCAGCAGTACCTACAGCCAAGAGACCCAGTACTTC.

The chain carries TRBV10-2 and TRBJ1-5; D perhaps matches TRBD1 (6 bases). Germline V gene lookup returns CDR1 WSHSY and CDR2 SAAADI. The CDR3 contains 13 residues. The ends were cut back, 5 bases at V and 6 bases at J, with 11 bases in the middle. The CDR3 DNA reads TGCGCCAGCAGTACAGGGACCACTCAGCCCCAGCATTTT. The encoded protein is CASSTGTTQPQHF.

J is TRBJ2-1 and V is TRBV10-1; D is unclear. The CDR3 loop spans 14 amino acids. CDR1 and CDR2 from the germline V gene are WNHNN and SYGVQD (reference sequence). Between the trimmed V and J ends, which lost 3 bases and 4 bases, there was a span of 10 bases. The CDR3 is CASSDLASYNEQFF. CDR3 in DNA: TGCGCCAGCAGTGACTTGGCATCATACAATGAGCAGTTCTTC.

The rearrangement links TRBV7-3 to TRBJ1-2; no clear D gene. This CDR3 is built from 14 residues. Germline CDR1 is SGHTA and CDR2 is FQGTGA. Trimming removed 0 bases at V and 6 bases at J, with 11 bases between. The CDR3 sequence: CASSLTGLEDGYTF. CDR3 coding DNA: TGTGCCAGCAGCTTAACAGGCCTGGAGGATGGCTACACCTTC.

The rearrangement joins TRBV4-1 to TRBJ2-1, with a possible D match to TRBD2 (5 bases). The CDR3 length is 14 residues. Trimming cost V 1 base and J 9 bases, with 13 bases left between them. Germline-derived CDR1 and CDR2 are MGHRA and YSYEKL. The CDR3 reads CASSQVEGVGEQFF. Written as DNA, the CDR3 is TGCGCCAGCAGCCAAGTTGAGGGTGTGGGTGAGCAGTTCTTC.

The chain carries TRBV7-9 and TRBJ2-1, with a weak D call TRBD2 (6 bases). The CDR3 sequence is 16 residues long. Trimming removed 1 base at V and 6 bases at J, with 16 bases between. Germline-derived CDR1 and CDR2 are SEHNR and FQNEAQ (reference sequence). This CDR3 reads CASSLGDGTPSNEQFF. CDR3 in DNA: TGTGCCAGCAGCTTAGGTGACGGGACTCCGTCCAATGAGCAGTTCTTC.

This chain connects TRBV2 to TRBJ1-5; 8 nucleotides line up with TRBD1. Per germline, CDR1 SNHLY and CDR2 FYNNEI. This CDR3 is built from 15 residues. The J segment lost 11 bases and the V segment lost 3 bases, leaving 12 bases of the junction unmatched. As DNA, the CDR3 is TGTGCCAGCAGTGAGGGGGGACAGGCAATCTCGGCCCAGCATTTT. This codes for CASSEGGQAISAQHF. The full variable domain, completed using reference TRBV2 and TRBJ1-5, is EPEVTQTPSHQVTQMGQEVILRCVPISNHLYFYWYRQILGQKVEFLVSFYNNEISEKSEIFDDQFSVERPDGSNFTLKIRSTKLEDSAMYFCASSEGGQAISAQHFGDGTRLSIL.

The rearrangement links TRBV20-1 to TRBJ2-7, with TRBD2 matching over 9 bases. This CDR3 region has 14 residues. Germline V lookup: CDR1 DFQATT, CDR2 SNEGSKA (reference sequence). The V and J ends lost 3 bases and 5 bases, in that order; junction bases with no gene match: 8. The CDR3, as DNA: TGCAGTGCTAGTAGGGCGGGGGGGCCCAACGAGCAGTACTTC. This encodes CSASRAGGPNEQYF.

The chain recombines TRBV12-3 or TRBV12-4 with TRBJ1-5; D gene unclear. V dropped 7 bases and J dropped 3 bases, with 10 bases sitting between them. The CDR3 runs 13 residues. CDR3 region: CASTETHNQPQHF. The DNA for the CDR3 is TGTGCCAGCACCGAGACACACAATCAGCCCCAGCATTTT.

The chain is built from TRBV5-1 and TRBJ2-1; TRBD1 agrees at 8 bases. V shed 3 bases, J shed 9 bases, and the junction held 8 bases outside the gene matches. Germline V gene lookup returns CDR1 SGHRS and CDR2 YFSETQ. The CDR3 has 14 residues. CDR3 nucleotide sequence: TGCGCCAGCAGCTCGAGACAGGGGCGCGCTGAGCAGTTCTTC. Translated: CASSSRQGRAEQFF.

The chain links TRBV19 to TRBJ1-6, with 8 bases aligning to TRBD1. The CDR3 totals 18 residues. CDR1 and CDR2 (germline): LNHDA, SQIVND (reference sequence). V gave up 6 bases and J gave up 7 bases; unmatched junction bases: 17. CDR3 protein: CASSLAARAGGRNSPLHF. The DNA of the CDR3 is TGTGCCAGTAGCCTCGCGGCAAGGGCAGGGGGCCGGAATTCACCCCTCCACTTT.

The V call is TRBV29-1, the J call TRBJ2-7; TRBD2 matches 7 bases. The CDR3 runs 13 residues. Trimming took 4 bases from V and 3 from J; bases not matched to a gene: 6. Germline V gene sequence: CDR1 SQVTM, CDR2 ANQGSEA. The CDR3: CSVGEGQIYEQYF. The CDR3 DNA sequence: TGCAGCGTTGGGGAGGGGCAAATCTACGAGCAGTACTTC.

The rearrangement links TRBV20-1 to TRBJ2-7; 12 bases are a match to TRBD2. The CDR3 is 14 amino acids. V was clipped by 3 bases and J by 4 bases; unmatched bases: 4. CDR1 and CDR2 from the germline V gene are DFQATT and SNEGSKA (reference sequence). CDR3 in amino acids: CSASPGLAGYEQYF. In DNA form, the CDR3 reads TGCAGTGCTAGTCCTGGACTAGCGGGGTACGAGCAGTACTTC.

The genes are TRBV29-1 and TRBJ2-3; possible D gene TRBD1, 5 bases. CDR3 length equals 13 residues. V was cut by 4 bases and J by 5 bases, with 13 bases left in between. Germline V gene data show CDR1 as SQVTM and CDR2 as ANQGSEA. DNA for the CDR3: TGCAGCGTTGGGGCAGGGTGGGAAGATACGCAGTATTTT. Translation: CSVGAGWEDTQYF.

The genes are TRBV2 and TRBJ1-1, with no clear D. The length of the CDR3 is 11 residues. Germline V gene sequence: CDR1 SNHLY, CDR2 FYNNEI. The V and J ends lost 6 bases and 7 bases respectively, with 9 bases between them. CDR3 bases: TGTGCCAGCAGATTATACGGTGAAGCTTTCTTT. This gives the protein CASRLYGEAFF.

V usage is TRBV9 and J usage is TRBJ1-4; a weak D match, TRBD1 (5 bases). Looked up from germline, CDR1 is SGDLS and CDR2 is YYNGEE. V was cut by 0 bases and J by 5 bases, with 8 bases left in between. The CDR3 contains 14 residues. CDR3 loop: CASSVEDTNEKLFF. For the CDR3, the DNA is TGTGCCAGCAGCGTAGAGGACACCAATGAAAAACTGTTTTTT.

The chain is built from TRBV7-2 and TRBJ1-5; 10 bases match TRBD1. The CDR3 has 18 residues. CDR1 SGHTA and CDR2 FQGNSA come from the germline V gene. Trimming at V came to 1 base and at J to 6 bases, leaving 12 bases not matched to a gene. The CDR3 reads CASSLVPPRQGAGQPQHF. CDR3 coding DNA: TGTGCCAGCAGCTTAGTTCCCCCGAGACAGGGGGCGGGTCAGCCCCAGCATTTT.

This chain connects TRBV13 to TRBJ2-1, with D maybe TRBD2 (5 bases). The V gene's germline CDR1 is PRHDT and CDR2 FYEKMQ (reference sequence). The CDR3 has 12 residues. V was pared by 8 bases and J by 8 bases, with 13 bases between. Here the CDR3 DNA reads TGTGCCAGCCGGGGAACCGAGGATGAGCAGTTCTTC. This sequence encodes CASRGTEDEQFF.